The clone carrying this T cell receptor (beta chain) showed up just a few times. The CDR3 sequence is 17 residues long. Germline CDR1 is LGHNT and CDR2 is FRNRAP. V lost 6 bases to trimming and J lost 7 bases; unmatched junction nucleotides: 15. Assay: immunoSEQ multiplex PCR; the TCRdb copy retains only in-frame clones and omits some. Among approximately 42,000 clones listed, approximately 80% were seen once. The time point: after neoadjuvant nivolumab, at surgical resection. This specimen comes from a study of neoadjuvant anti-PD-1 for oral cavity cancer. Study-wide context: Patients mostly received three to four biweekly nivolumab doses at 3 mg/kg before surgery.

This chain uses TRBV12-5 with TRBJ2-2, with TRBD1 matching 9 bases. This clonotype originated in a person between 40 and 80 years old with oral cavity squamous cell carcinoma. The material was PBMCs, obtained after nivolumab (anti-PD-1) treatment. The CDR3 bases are TGTGCTAGTGGGCCCGGGACAGGGTCCTTCCGAGGCGGGGAGCTGTTTTTT. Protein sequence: CASGPGTGSFRGGELFF.